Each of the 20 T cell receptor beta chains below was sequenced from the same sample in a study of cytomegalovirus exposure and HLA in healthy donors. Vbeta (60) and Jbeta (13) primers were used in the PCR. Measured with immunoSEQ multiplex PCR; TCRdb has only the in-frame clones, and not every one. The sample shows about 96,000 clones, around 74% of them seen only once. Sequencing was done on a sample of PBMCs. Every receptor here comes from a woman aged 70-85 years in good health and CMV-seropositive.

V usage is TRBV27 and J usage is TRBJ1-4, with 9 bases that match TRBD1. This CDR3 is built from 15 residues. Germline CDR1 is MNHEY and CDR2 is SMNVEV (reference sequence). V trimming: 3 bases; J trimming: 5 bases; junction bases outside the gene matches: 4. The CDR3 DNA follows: TGTGCCAGCAGTTTGCGGACAGGGGCGAATGAAAAACTGTTTTTT. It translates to CASSLRTGANEKLFF.

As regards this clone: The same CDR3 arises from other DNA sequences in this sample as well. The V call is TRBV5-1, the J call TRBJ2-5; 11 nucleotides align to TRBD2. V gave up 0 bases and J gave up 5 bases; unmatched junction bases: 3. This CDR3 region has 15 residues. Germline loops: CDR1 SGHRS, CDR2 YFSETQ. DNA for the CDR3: TGCGCCAGCAGCTTGGGGCTAGCGGGAGGTGAGACCCAGTACTTC. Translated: CASSLGLAGGETQYF.

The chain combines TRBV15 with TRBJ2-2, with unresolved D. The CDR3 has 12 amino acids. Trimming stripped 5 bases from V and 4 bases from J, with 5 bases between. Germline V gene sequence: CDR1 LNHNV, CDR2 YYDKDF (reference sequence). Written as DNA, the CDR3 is TGTGCCACCAGCTCCCGCACCGGGGAGCTGTTTTTT. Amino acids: CATSSRTGELFF.

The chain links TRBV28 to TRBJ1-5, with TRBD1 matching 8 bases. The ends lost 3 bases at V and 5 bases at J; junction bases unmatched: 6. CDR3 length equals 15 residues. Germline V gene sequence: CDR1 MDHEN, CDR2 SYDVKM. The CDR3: CASSLARGRDQPQHF. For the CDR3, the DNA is TGTGCCAGCAGTTTGGCCAGGGGGCGGGATCAGCCCCAGCATTTT.

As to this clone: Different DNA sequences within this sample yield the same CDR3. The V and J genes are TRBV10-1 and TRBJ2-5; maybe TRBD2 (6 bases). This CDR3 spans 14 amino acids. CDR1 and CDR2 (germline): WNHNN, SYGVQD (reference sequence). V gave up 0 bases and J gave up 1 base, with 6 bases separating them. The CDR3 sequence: CASSESGGQETQYF. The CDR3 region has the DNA TGCGCCAGCAGTGAGTCCGGGGGCCAAGAGACCCAGTACTTC.

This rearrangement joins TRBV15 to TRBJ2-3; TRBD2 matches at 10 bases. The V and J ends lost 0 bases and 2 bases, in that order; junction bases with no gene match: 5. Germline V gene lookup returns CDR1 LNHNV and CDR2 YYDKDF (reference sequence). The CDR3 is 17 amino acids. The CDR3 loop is CATSREPSGRATDTQYF. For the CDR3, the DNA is TGTGCCACCAGCAGAGAACCCAGCGGGAGGGCCACAGATACGCAGTATTTT.

CDR3 sequence: CAISGGTSGGNEQFF. The CDR3 DNA reads as TGTGCCATCTCAGGAGGGACTAGCGGGGGGAATGAGCAGTTCTTC. The chain links TRBV10-3 to TRBJ2-1, with 15 bases fitting TRBD2. The CDR3 covers 15 residues. V dropped 8 bases and J dropped 7; count of bases not matched to a gene: 6. Per germline, CDR1 ENHRY and CDR2 SYGVKD.

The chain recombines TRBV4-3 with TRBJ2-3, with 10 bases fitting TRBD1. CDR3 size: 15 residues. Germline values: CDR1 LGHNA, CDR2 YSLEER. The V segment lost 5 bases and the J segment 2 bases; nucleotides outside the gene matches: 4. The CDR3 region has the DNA TGCGCCAGCAGCTCGGGACAGGGGCCCACAGATACGCAGTATTTT. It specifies CASSSGQGPTDTQYF.

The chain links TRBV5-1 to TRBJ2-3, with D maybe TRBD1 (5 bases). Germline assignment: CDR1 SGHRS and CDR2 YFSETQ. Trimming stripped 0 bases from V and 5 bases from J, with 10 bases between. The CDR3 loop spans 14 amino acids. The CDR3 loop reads CASSLGQSRDTQYF. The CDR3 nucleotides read TGCGCCAGCAGCTTGGGACAGAGCCGAGATACGCAGTATTTT. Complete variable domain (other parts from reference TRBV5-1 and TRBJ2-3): KAGVTQTPRYLIKTRGQQVTLSCSPISGHRSVSWYQQTPGQGLQFLFEYFSETQRNKGNFPGRFSGRQFSNSRSEMNVSTLELGDSALYLCASSLGQSRDTQYFGPGTRLTVL.

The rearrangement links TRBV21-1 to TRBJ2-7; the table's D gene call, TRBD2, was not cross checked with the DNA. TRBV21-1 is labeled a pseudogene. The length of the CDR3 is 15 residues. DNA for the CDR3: TGTGCCAGCACCGAGCGGACGGGGTCCACCGACGAGCAGTACTTC. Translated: CASTERTGSTDEQYF.

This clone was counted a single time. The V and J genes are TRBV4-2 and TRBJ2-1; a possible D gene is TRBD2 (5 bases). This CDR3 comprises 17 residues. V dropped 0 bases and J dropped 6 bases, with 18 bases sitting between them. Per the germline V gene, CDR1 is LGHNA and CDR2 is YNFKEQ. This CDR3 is CASSQESLSGTTNEQFF. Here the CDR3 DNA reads TGTGCCAGCAGCCAAGAGTCGCTTTCGGGAACTACCAATGAGCAGTTCTTC.

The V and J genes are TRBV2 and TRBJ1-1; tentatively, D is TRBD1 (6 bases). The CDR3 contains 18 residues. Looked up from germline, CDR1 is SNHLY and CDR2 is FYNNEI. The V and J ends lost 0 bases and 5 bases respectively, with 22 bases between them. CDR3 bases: TGTGCCAGCAGTGAAGCCACGGATTGGCCTAGACAGGCTACTGAAGCTTTCTTT. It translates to CASSEATDWPRQATEAFF.

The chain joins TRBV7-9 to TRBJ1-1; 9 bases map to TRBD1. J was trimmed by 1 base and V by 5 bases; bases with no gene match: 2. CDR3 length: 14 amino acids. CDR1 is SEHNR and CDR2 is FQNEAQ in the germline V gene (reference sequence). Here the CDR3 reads CASSTGQGNTEAFF. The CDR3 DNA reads TGTGCCAGCAGCACGGGACAGGGGAACACTGAAGCTTTCTTT.

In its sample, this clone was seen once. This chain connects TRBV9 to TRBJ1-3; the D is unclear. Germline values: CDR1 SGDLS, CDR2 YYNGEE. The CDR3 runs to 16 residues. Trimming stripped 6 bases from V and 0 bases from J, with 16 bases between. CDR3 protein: CASTPGSSLSGNTIYF. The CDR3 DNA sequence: TGTGCCAGCACCCCCGGGTCTTCGCTCTCTGGAAACACCATATATTTT.

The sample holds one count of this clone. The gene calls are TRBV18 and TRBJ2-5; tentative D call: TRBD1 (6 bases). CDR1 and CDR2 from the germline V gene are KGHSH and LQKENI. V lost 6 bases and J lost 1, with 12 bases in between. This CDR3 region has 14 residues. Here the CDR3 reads CASSPRDTQETQYF. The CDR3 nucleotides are TGTGCCAGCTCTCCTCGGGACACCCAAGAGACCCAGTACTTC. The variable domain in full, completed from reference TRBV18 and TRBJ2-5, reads NAGVMQNPRHLVRRRGQEARLRCSPMKGHSHVYWYRQLPEEGLKFMVYLQKENIIDESGMPKERFSAEFPKEGPSILRIQQVVRGDSAAYFCASSPRDTQETQYFGPGTRLLVL.

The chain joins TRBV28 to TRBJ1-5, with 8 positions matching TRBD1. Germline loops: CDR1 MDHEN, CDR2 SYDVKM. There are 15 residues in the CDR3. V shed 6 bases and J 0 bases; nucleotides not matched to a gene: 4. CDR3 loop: CASRQGGASNQPQHF. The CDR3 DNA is TGTGCCAGCAGACAGGGGGGCGCTAGCAATCAGCCCCAGCATTTT.

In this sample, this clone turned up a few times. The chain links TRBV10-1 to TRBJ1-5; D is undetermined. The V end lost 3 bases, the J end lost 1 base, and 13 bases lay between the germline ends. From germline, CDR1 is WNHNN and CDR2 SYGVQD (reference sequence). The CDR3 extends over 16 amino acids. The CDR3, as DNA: TGCGCCAGCAGTGACCCGGACCGGGAAAGCAATCAGCCCCAGCATTTT. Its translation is CASSDPDRESNQPQHF.

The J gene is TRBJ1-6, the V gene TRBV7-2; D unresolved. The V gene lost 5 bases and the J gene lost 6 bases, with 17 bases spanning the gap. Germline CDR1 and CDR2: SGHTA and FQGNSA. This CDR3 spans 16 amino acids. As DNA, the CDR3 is TGTGCCAGCAGCCCCTTCGATGGCATCCTTAATTCACCCCTCCACTTT. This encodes CASSPFDGILNSPLHF. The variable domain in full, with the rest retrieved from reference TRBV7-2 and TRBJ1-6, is GAGVSQSPSNKVTEKGKDVELRCDPISGHTALYWYRQSLGQGLEFLIYFQGNSAPDKSGLPSDRFSAERTGGSVSTLTIQRTQQEDSAVYLCASSPFDGILNSPLHFGNGTRLTVT.

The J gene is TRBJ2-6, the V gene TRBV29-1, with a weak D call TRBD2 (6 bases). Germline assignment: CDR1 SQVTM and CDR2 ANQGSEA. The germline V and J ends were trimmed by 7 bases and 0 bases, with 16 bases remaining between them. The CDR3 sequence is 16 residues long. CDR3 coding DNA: TGCAGCGCCCGCCGGGACGGGGGCTCTGGGGCCAACGTCCTGACTTTC. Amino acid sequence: CSARRDGGSGANVLTF. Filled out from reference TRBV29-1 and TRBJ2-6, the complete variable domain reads SAVISQKPSRDICQRGTSLTIQCQVDSQVTMMFWYRQQPGQSLTLIATANQGSEATYESGFVIDKFPISRPNLTFSTLTVSNMSPEDSSIYLCSARRDGGSGANVLTFGAGSRLTVL.

CDR3 DNA sequence: TGTGCCAGCAGCCCCGGGGTTTTGCGGGAAAAACTGTTTTTT. As protein: CASSPGVLREKLFF. V and J are TRBV4-2 and TRBJ1-4, with D unresolved. The V end lost 4 bases, the J end lost 8 bases, and 14 bases lay between the germline ends. CDR1 is LGHNA, CDR2 YNFKEQ, per germline. This CDR3 spans 14 amino acids.